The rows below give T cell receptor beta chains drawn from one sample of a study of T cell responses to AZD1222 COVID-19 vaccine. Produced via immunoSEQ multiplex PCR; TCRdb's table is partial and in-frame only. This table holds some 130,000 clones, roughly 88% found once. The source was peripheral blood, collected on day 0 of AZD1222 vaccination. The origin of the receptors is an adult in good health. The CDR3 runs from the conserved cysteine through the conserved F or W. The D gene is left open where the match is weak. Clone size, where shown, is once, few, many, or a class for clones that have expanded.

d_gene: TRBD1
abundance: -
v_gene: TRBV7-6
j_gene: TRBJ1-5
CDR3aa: CASSLDRGGNQPQHF
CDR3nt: TGTGCCAGCAGCTTAGACAGGGGTGGCAATCAGCCCCAGCATTTT

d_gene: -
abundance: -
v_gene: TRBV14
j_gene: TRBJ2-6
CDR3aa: CASSHADGRSGANVLTF
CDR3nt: TGTGCCAGCAGCCACGCCGACGGACGCTCTGGGGCCAACGTCCTGACTTTC

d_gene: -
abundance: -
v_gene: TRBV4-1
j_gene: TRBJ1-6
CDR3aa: CASSHPLGDRYHSPLHF
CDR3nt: TGCGCCAGCAGCCATCCCCTGGGAGACAGGTACCATTCACCCCTCCACTTT

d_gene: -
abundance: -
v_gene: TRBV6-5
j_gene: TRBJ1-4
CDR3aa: CASSFKGEKLFF
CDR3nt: TGTGCCAGCAGTTTTAAAGGAGAAAAACTGTTTTTT

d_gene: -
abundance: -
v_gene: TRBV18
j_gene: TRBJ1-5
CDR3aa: CASSPINSNQPQHF
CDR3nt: TGTGCCAGCTCACCAATTAATAGCAATCAGCCCCAGCATTTT

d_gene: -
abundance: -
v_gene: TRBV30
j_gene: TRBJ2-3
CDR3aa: CAWSPSGARGTDTQYF
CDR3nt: TGTGCCTGGAGTCCCTCAGGGGCGCGAGGCACAGATACGCAGTATTTT

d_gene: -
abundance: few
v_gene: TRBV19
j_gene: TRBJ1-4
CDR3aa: CASTPPGVTTNEKLFF
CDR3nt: TGTGCCAGTACCCCCCCGGGAGTGACAACTAATGAAAAACTGTTTTTT

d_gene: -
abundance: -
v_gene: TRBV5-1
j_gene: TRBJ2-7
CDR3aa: CASSLGGRVYEQYF
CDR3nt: TGCGCCAGCAGCTTGGGAGGGAGAGTCTACGAGCAGTACTTC

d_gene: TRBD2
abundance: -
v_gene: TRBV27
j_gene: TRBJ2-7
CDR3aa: CASSLGGKGPYEQYF
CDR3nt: TGTGCCAGCAGTTTGGGGGGGAAAGGTCCCTACGAGCAGTACTTC

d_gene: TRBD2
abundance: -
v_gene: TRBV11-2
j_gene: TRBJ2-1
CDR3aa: CATYTHTLAGMANEQFF
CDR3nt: TGTGCCACCTATACGCATACTCTAGCGGGAATGGCGAATGAGCAGTTCTTC

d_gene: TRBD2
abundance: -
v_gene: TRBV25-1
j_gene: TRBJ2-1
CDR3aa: CASSEIGGGVHEQFF
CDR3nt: TGTGCCAGCAGTGAAATCGGGGGAGGGGTGCATGAGCAGTTCTTC

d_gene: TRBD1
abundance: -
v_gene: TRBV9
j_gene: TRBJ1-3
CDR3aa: CASSPRTGKDTIYF
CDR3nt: TGTGCCAGCAGCCCCCGGACAGGGAAGGACACCATATATTTT

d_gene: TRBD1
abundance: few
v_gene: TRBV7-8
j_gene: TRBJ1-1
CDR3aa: CASSVDRGNTEAFF
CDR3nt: TGTGCCAGCAGCGTCGACAGGGGTAACACTGAAGCTTTCTTT

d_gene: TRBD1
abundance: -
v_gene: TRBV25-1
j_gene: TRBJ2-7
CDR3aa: CASAPGTGPYEQYF
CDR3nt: TGTGCCAGCGCTCCCGGGACAGGGCCTTACGAGCAGTACTTC

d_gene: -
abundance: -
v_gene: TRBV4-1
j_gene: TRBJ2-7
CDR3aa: CASSQDVREQYF
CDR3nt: TGCGCCAGCAGCCAAGACGTCAGGGAGCAGTACTTC

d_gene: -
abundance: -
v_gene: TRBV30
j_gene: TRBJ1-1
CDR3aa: CAWSAWDIRNTEAFF
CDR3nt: TGTGCCTGGAGTGCCTGGGACATTAGGAACACTGAAGCTTTCTTT

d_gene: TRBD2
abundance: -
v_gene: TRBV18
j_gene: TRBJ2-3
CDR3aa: CASSPPGLALGDTQYF
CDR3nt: TGTGCCAGCTCACCACCGGGACTAGCGCTTGGAGATACGCAGTATTTT

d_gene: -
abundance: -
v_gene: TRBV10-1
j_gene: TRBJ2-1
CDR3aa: CASSEWVPFSDNEQFF
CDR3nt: TGCGCCAGCAGTGAGTGGGTTCCCTTCTCAGACAATGAGCAGTTCTTC

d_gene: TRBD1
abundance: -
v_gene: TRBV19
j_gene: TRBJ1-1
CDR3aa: CASRPIDRVGTEAFF
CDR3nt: TGTGCCAGTAGACCCATCGACAGGGTAGGCACTGAAGCTTTCTTT

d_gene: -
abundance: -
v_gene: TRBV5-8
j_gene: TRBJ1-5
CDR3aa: CASSFNAGGINQPQHF
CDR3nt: TGTGCCAGCAGCTTTAACGCGGGGGGGATAAATCAGCCCCAGCATTTT

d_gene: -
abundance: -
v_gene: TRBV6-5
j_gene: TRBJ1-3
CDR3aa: CASGVGYTIYF
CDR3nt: TGTGCCAGCGGCGTCGGATACACCATATATTTT

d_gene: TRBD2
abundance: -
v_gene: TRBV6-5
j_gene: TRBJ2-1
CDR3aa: CASSSHSTTSGRGQFF
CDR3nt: TGTGCCAGCAGTTCCCATTCCACTACTAGCGGGAGGGGTCAGTTCTTC

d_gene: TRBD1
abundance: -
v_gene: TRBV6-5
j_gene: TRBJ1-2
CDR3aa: CASSRTGVHYGYTF
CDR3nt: TGTGCCAGCAGTCGGACAGGGGTGCACTATGGCTACACCTTC

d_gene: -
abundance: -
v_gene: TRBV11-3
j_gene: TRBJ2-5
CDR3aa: CASRLSWEETQYF
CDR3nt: TGTGCCAGCAGACTTAGTTGGGAAGAGACCCAGTACTTC

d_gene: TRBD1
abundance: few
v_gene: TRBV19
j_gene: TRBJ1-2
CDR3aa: CASSIVRQGSNYGYTF
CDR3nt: TGTGCCAGTAGTATTGTTCGACAGGGGAGCAACTATGGCTACACCTTC

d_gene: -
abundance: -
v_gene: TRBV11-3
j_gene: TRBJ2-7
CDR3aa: CASEAESSYEQYF
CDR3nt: TGTGCCAGCGAGGCGGAGAGCTCCTACGAGCAGTACTTC

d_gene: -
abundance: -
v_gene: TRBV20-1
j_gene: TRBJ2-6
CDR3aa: CSATELGLSGANVLTF
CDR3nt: TGCAGTGCTACTGAGCTCGGGCTATCTGGGGCCAACGTCCTGACTTTC

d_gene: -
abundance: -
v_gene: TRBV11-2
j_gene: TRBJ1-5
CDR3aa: CASSLSGWGQPQHF
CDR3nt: TGTGCCAGCAGCTTGTCAGGGTGGGGACAGCCCCAGCATTTT

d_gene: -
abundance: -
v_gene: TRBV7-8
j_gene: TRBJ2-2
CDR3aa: CASRPQGPGELFF
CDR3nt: TGTGCCAGCAGACCACAGGGTCCCGGGGAGCTGTTTTTT

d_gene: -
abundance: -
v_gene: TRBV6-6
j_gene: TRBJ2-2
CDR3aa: CASRTQVGELFF
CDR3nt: TGTGCCAGCCGGACCCAAGTCGGGGAGCTGTTTTTT

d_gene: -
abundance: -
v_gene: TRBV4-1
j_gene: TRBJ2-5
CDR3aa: CASSRFGETTQETQYF
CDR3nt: TGCGCCAGCAGCCGTTTCGGGGAAACCACCCAAGAGACCCAGTACTTC

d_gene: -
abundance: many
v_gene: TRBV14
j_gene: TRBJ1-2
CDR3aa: CASSQDVGLYVTAGYTF
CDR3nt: TGTGCCAGCAGCCAAGATGTAGGCCTATATGTAACTGCTGGCTACACCTTC

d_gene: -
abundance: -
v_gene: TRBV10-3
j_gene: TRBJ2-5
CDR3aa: CAISEPNVGEAFKETQYF
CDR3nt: TGTGCCATCAGTGAGCCCAATGTGGGGGAGGCCTTCAAGGAGACCCAGTACTTC

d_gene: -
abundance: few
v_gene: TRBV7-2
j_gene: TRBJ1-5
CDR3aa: CASSPQTSTLFNQPQHF
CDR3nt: TGTGCCAGCAGCCCCCAGACCAGTACCCTATTCAATCAGCCCCAGCATTTT